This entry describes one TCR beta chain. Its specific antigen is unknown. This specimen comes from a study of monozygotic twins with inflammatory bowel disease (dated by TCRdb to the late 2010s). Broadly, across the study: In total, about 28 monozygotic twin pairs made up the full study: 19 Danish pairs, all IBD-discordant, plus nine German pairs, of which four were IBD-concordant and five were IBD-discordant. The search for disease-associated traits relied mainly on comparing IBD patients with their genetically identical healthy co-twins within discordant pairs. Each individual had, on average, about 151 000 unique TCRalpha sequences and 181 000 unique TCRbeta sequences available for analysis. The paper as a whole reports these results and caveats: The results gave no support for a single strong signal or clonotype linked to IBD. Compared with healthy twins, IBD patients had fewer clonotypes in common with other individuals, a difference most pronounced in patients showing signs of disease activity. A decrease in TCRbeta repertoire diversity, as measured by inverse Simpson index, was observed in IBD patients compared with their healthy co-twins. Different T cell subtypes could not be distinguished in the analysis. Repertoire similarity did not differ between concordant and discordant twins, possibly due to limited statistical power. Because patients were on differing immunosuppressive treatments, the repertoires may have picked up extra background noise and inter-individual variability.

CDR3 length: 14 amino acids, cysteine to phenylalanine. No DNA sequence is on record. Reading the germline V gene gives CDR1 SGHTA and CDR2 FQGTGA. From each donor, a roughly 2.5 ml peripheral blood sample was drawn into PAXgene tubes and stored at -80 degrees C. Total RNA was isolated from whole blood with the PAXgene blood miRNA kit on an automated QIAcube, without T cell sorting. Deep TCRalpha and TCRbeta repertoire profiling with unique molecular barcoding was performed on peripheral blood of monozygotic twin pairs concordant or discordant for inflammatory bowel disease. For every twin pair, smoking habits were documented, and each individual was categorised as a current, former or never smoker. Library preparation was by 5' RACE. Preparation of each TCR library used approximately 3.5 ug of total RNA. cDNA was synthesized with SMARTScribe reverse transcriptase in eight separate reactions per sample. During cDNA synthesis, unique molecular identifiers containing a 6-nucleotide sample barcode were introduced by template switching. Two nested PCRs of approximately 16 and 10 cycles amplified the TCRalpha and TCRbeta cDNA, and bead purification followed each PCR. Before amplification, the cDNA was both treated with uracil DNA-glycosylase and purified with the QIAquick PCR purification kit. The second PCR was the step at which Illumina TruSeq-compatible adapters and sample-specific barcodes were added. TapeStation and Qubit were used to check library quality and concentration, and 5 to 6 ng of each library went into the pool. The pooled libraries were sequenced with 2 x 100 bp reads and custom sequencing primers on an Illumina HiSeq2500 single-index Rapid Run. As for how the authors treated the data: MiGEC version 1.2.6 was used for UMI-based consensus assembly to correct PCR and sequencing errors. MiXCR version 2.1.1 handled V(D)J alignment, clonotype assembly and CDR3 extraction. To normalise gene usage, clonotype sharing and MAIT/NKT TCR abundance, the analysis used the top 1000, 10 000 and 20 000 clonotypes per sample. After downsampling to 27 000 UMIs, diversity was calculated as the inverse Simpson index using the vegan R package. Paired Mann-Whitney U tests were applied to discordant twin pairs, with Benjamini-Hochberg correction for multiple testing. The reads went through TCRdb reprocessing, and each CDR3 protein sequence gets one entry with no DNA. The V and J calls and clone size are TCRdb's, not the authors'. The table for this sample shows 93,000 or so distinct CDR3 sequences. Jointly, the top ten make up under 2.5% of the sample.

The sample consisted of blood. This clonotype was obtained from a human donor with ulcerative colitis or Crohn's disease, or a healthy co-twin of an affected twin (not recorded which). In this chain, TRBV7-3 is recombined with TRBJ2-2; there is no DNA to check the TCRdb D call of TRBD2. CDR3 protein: CASSRNRGGGELFF.